These T cell receptor beta chains were read from a single sample in a study of blood T cell repertoires in COVID-19. Data came from immunoSEQ multiplex PCR; TCRdb stores just in-frame clones and leaves some out. The data show 250,000 to 400,000 clones, with around 88% seen just once and approximately 1.8% held by the top ten. Sequenced: peripheral blood. The source of these receptors is a woman aged 25 to 39 with COVID-19, enrolled during active disease. CDR3s include the opening cysteine and the closing phenylalanine or tryptophan. A D gene is named only where the DNA matches it firmly. Part of the rows lack a size; the others show once, few, many or a class for expanded clones.

size,J,D,length,V,DNA,CDR3
.,TRBJ1-6,TRBD1,15,TRBV27,TGTGCCAGCAGTACCGGGACAGGGATCCGGTCACCCCTCCACTTT,CASSTGTGIRSPLHF
.,TRBJ2-3,.,13,TRBV12-3/TRBV12-4,TGTGCCAGCAAACCGGGGGGCACAGATACGCAGTATTTT,CASKPGGTDTQYF
.,TRBJ1-1,TRBD1,13,TRBV6-2/TRBV6-3,TGTGCCAGCAGCGGACAGGGGGACACTGAAGCTTTCTTT,CASSGQGDTEAFF
.,TRBJ1-1,TRBD1,15,TRBV5-1,TGCGCCAGCAGCTTGGACAGGGGGCCGAACACTGAAGCTTTCTTT,CASSLDRGPNTEAFF
.,TRBJ2-1,.,14,TRBV19,TGTGCCACAACCTCGAGACAGGGCGGGAGGGAGCAGTTCTTC,CATTSRQGGREQFF
.,TRBJ2-6,.,15,TRBV7-2,TGTGCCAGCAGCTTACGCAGGGCTGGGGCCAACGTCCTGACTTTC,CASSLRRAGANVLTF
.,TRBJ1-1,.,13,TRBV19,TGTGCCAGTAGTCTAACCGACAGCACTGAAGCTTTCTTT,CASSLTDSTEAFF
.,TRBJ2-4,TRBD2,17,TRBV5-6,TGTGCCAGCAGCTACGGGGGGAGTAGCGGGGTGAAAAACATTCAGTACTTC,CASSYGGSSGVKNIQYF
.,TRBJ1-2,TRBD1,17,TRBV5-3,TGTGCCAGAGGAACAAATACAGGGGCCGGATGGAAGTATGGCTACACCTTC,CARGTNTGAGWKYGYTF
.,TRBJ1-2,TRBD1,12,TRBV19,TGTGCCAGCGGAGACAGGGCTGAGGGCTACACCTTC,CASGDRAEGYTF
.,TRBJ1-2,.,11,TRBV24-1,TGTGCCACCGGGGGCTATGGGGGCTACACCTTC,CATGGYGGYTF
.,TRBJ1-2,.,12,TRBV9,TGTGCCAGCAGCGTAACCGGACTGTTGATCACCTTC,CASSVTGLLITF
few,TRBJ2-2,.,13,TRBV9,TGTGCCAGCAGCCCAGTGGGGAGCGGGGAGCTGTTTTTT,CASSPVGSGELFF
.,TRBJ2-2,.,14,TRBV18,TGTGCCAGCTCGTCCGACTGGAGAACCGGGGAGCTGTTTTTT,CASSSDWRTGELFF
.,TRBJ2-3,TRBD2,15,TRBV5-1,TGCGCCAGCAGCGCAAGCGGGGGCCCCACAGATACGCAGTATTTT,CASSASGGPTDTQYF
.,TRBJ1-1,TRBD1,15,TRBV5-1,TGCGCCAGCAGCTTGGCGACAGGGGTAAACACTGAAGCTTTCTTT,CASSLATGVNTEAFF
.,TRBJ2-3,.,16,TRBV28,TGTGCCAGCAGTCCCAGTGCGGGGGCAGGCACAGATACGCAGTATTTT,CASSPSAGAGTDTQYF
.,TRBJ1-6,.,14,TRBV6-5,TGTGCCAGCATCACGGACAGCCCTAATTCACCCCTCCACTTT,CASITDSPNSPLHF
.,TRBJ2-2,TRBD2,16,TRBV4-2,TGTGCCAGCAGCCAGCTTAGCGGGGGGGCAGGCGGGGAGCTGTTTTTT,CASSQLSGGAGGELFF
.,TRBJ1-4,.,15,TRBV10-3,TGTGCCATCAGGGCCACCCGGGGAACTAATGAAAAACTGTTTTTT,CAIRATRGTNEKLFF
.,TRBJ2-3,.,14,TRBV29-1,TGCAGCGTTGAAGTGGGGCTTCACACAGATACGCAGTATTTT,CSVEVGLHTDTQYF
.,TRBJ2-7,TRBD1,16,TRBV7-9,TGTGCCAGCAGCCCTGCTGGACAGGAGGATTGGTACGAGCAGTACTTC,CASSPAGQEDWYEQYF
.,TRBJ2-2,TRBD2,15,TRBV3-1/TRBV3-2,TGTGCCAGCTCTTTGCTAGCGGCTAACACCGGGGAGCTGTTTTTT,CASSLLAANTGELFF
.,TRBJ1-2,TRBD1,12,TRBV6-5,TGTGCTGTGGGGGACAGGGTCTATGGCTACACCTTC,CAVGDRVYGYTF
.,TRBJ1-2,.,14,TRBV6-5,TGTGCCAGCAGCCCACAGGATACCCCCTATGGCTACACCTTC,CASSPQDTPYGYTF
.,TRBJ2-1,TRBD2,19,TRBV10-1,TGCGCCAGCAGTCCAGGGTATGTTGTAGCGGGGGAGACCTACAATGAGCAGTTCTTC,CASSPGYVVAGETYNEQFF
.,TRBJ1-6,.,13,TRBV3-1/TRBV3-2,TGTGCCAGCAGCCAATTCCAACGGGAATACCTCCACTTT,CASSQFQREYLHF
.,TRBJ1-2,TRBD1,14,TRBV27,TGTGCCAGCAGTCCCGGGACAGGGGGCCATGGCTACACCTTC,CASSPGTGGHGYTF
.,TRBJ2-5,TRBD1,14,TRBV5-1,TGCGCCAGCGCTGTAACACAGGGGGGAGAGACCCAGTACTTC,CASAVTQGGETQYF
.,TRBJ2-7,TRBD1,11,TRBV7-9,TGTGCCAGCAGCTCAGCAGGGGGCGAGTACTTC,CASSSAGGEYF
.,TRBJ1-2,TRBD1,16,TRBV27,TGTGCCAGCAGTTTATATGGACAGGGGGCATATTATGGCTACACCTTC,CASSLYGQGAYYGYTF
.,TRBJ1-3,.,14,TRBV5-1,TGCGCCAGCAGCTTGGTGTCGGGAGGAAACACCATATATTTT,CASSLVSGGNTIYF
.,TRBJ1-5,.,12,TRBV2,TGTGCCAGCAGGCAGGGTTTAGGACCCCAGCATTTT,CASRQGLGPQHF
.,TRBJ1-2,.,14,TRBV2,TGTGCCAGCAGTGACTCCGTGAGCGGCTATGGCTACACCTTC,CASSDSVSGYGYTF
.,TRBJ1-3,.,13,TRBV12-3/TRBV12-4,TGTGCCAGCAGAACCCTACAGGGAAACACCATATATTTT,CASRTLQGNTIYF
once,TRBJ1-2,TRBD1,15,TRBV28,TGTGCCAGCAGGGGACGACAGGGGGCTTACTATGGCTACACCTTC,CASRGRQGAYYGYTF
once,TRBJ2-3,TRBD2,14,TRBV10-3,TGTGCCATCAGTTCTGGGGGGGGCACAGATACGCAGTATTTT,CAISSGGGTDTQYF
.,TRBJ1-2,.,15,TRBV7-9,TGTGCCAGCAGCTTATCCGGGGACATAATCTATGGCTACACCTTC,CASSLSGDIIYGYTF
.,TRBJ1-3,TRBD1,16,TRBV10-3,TGTGCCATCAGTGGCCCCGGGACAGTGTCTGGAAACACCATATATTTT,CAISGPGTVSGNTIYF
once,TRBJ1-1,TRBD1,13,TRBV27,TGTGCCAGCAATAAACAGGGGAACACTGAGGCTTTCTTT,CASNKQGNTEAFF
.,TRBJ1-2,TRBD1,13,TRBV2,TGTGCCAGCAGTGCCCAGGGGGCGGGGGGCTACACCTTC,CASSAQGAGGYTF
once,TRBJ1-2,.,13,TRBV6-5,TGTGCCAGCAGCCCCAGGTCTATGTTTGGCTACACCTTC,CASSPRSMFGYTF
.,TRBJ2-1,TRBD1,17,TRBV19,TGTGCCAGTAGTATAACAACAGGGGTCACTCTTTACAATGAGCAGTTCTTC,CASSITTGVTLYNEQFF
.,TRBJ2-3,TRBD2,13,TRBV6-5,TGTGCCAGCAGTTACGATGGACTAGTGGCGCAGTATTTT,CASSYDGLVAQYF
once,TRBJ2-5,TRBD2,15,TRBV7-3,TGTGCCAGCAGCTTGAGAGGGACTAGGCAAGAGACCCAGTACTTC,CASSLRGTRQETQYF
.,TRBJ2-5,.,13,TRBV6-1,TGTGCCAGCAGTGATCCGGGGGATGGGACCCAGTACTTC,CASSDPGDGTQYF
.,TRBJ2-7,.,14,TRBV11-2,TGTGCCAGCAGCTCATGGGAGCGGGCCGGAGAGCAGTACTTC,CASSSWERAGEQYF
.,TRBJ2-1,TRBD2,16,TRBV19,TGTGCCAGTAGTAGCCTCGGCAGGGAGGGATACAATGAGCAGTTCTTC,CASSSLGREGYNEQFF
.,TRBJ1-6,.,15,TRBV5-4,TGTGCCAGCAGCTTGGAAGCGGGGGAGGATTCACCCCTCCACTTT,CASSLEAGEDSPLHF
once,TRBJ1-2,.,16,TRBV2,TGTGCCAGCAGTGACTCCGGGTCCTTCAAAGACTATGGCTACACCTTC,CASSDSGSFKDYGYTF
.,TRBJ2-7,.,14,TRBV6-5,TGTGCCAGCAGGTGGGGGACACTTTCGGACGAGCAGTACTTC,CASRWGTLSDEQYF
.,TRBJ2-3,TRBD2,16,TRBV7-3,TGTGCCAGCAGCTCCCAGCGGGGGGGCCTAGCAGATACGCAGTATTTT,CASSSQRGGLADTQYF
.,TRBJ2-5,.,17,TRBV28,TGTGCCAGCACCGAGGGGGGGGTTCGGGGCCAACAAAAGACCCAGTACTTC,CASTEGGVRGQQKTQYF
few,TRBJ1-5,TRBD1,15,TRBV30,TGTGCCTGGAGTGTGGGGACAGGGAGGAATCAGCCCCAGCATTTT,CAWSVGTGRNQPQHF
.,TRBJ1-2,TRBD1,15,TRBV15,TGTGCCACCAGCAGACAATACAGGGGGGACTATGGCTACACCTTC,CATSRQYRGDYGYTF
.,TRBJ1-5,TRBD1,15,TRBV19,TGTGCCAGTAGTGAGGGACAGGTCGGCAATCAGCCCCAGCATTTT,CASSEGQVGNQPQHF
.,TRBJ1-6,TRBD1,18,TRBV7-9,TGTGCCAGCCGATCTATGGACAGGGATTACTCCTATAATTCACCCCTCCACTTT,CASRSMDRDYSYNSPLHF